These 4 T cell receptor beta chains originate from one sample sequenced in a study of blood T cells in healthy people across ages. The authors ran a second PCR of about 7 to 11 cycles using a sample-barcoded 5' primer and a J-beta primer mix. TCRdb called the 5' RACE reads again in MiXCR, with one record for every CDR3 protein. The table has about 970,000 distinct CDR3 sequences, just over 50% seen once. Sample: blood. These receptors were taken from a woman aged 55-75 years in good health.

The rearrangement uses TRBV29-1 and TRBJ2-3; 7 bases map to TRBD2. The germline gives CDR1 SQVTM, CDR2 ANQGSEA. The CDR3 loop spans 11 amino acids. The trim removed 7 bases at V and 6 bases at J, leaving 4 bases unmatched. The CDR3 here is CSGGGWDTQYF. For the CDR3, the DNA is TGCAGCGGGGGGGGTTGGGATACGCAGTATTTT.

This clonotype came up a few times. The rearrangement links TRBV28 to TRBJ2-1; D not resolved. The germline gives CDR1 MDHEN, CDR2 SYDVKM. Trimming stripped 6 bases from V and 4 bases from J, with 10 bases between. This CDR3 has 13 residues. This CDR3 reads CASRPTSYNEQFF. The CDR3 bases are TGTGCCAGCAGACCAACCTCGTACAATGAGCAGTTCTTC.

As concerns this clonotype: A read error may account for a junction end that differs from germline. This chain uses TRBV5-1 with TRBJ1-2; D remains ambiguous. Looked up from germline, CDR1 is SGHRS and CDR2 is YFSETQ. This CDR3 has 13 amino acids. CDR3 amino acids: CASSLAANYGYTF. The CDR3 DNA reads TGTGCCAGCAGTTTGGCAGCTAACTATGGCTACACCTTC.

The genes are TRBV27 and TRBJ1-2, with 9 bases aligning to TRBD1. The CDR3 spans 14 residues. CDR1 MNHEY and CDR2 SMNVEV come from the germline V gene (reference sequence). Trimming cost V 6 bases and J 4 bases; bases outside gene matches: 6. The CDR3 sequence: CASSQSTGGYGYTF. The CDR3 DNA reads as TGTGCCAGCAGCCAGTCGACAGGGGGCTATGGCTACACCTTC.